These 12 T cell receptor beta chains originate from one sample sequenced in a study of early T cells in non-severe SARS-CoV-2 infection. TCRdb itself ran the 5' RACE reads through MiXCR, one entry per CDR3 protein. Here the sample spans roughly 100,000 distinct CDR3 sequences, around 13% being singletons. The material sequenced was whole blood. The receptors were sampled from an adult who was a healthcare worker with PCR-confirmed SARS-CoV-2 infection or an uninfected control (not recorded which).

The V gene is TRBV7-9, the J gene TRBJ2-5; D unclear. V shed 5 bases and J shed 2 bases, with 6 bases lying between them. Germline-derived CDR1 and CDR2 are SEHNR and FQNEAQ (reference sequence). The CDR3 loop spans 12 amino acids. CDR3 in DNA: TGTGCCAGCAGCCTCAAGCAAGAGACCCAGTACTTC. Amino acid sequence: CASSLKQETQYF.

V usage is TRBV7-8 and J usage is TRBJ2-7; 13 bases are shared with TRBD2. Germline-derived CDR1 and CDR2 are SGHVS and FQNEAQ. V dropped 0 bases and J dropped 9; count of bases not matched to a gene: 11. This CDR3 region has 17 residues. The CDR3 region is CASSLAPGLAGVSWQYF. The CDR3 bases are TGTGCCAGCAGCTTAGCCCCTGGACTAGCGGGAGTCAGTTGGCAGTACTTC.

This clonotype came up a few times. CDR3 amino acids: CSVYFYEQFF. The CDR3 bases are TGCAGCGTTTATTTCTATGAGCAGTTCTTC. The chain recombines TRBV29-1 with TRBJ2-1; D remains ambiguous. V shed 5 bases and J shed 8 bases, with 7 bases lying between them. This CDR3 comprises 10 residues. Per the germline V gene, CDR1 is SQVTM and CDR2 is ANQGSEA.

This clonotype was counted ten times or more. This chain joins TRBV20-1 and TRBJ1-6; 7 bases map to TRBD1. Trimming took 4 bases from V and 9 from J; bases not matched to a gene: 9. CDR3 length: 14 amino acids. Germline V lookup: CDR1 DFQATT, CDR2 SNEGSKA (reference sequence). The chain's CDR3 is CSATPGTESSPLHF. CDR3 nucleotide sequence: TGCAGTGCTACACCCGGGACAGAGTCTTCACCCCTCCACTTT.

Written as DNA, the CDR3 is TGTGCCAGCAGTTTAACGGTTTCACCCCTCCACTTT. It translates to CASSLTVSPLHF. V is TRBV28 and J is TRBJ1-6; D ambiguous. The CDR3 is 12 residues long. Germline V gene lookup returns CDR1 MDHEN and CDR2 SYDVKM. The V end lost 2 bases, the J end lost 9 bases, and 5 bases lay between the germline ends.

This clonotype was counted between two and nine times. The chain is built from TRBV4-3 and TRBJ2-1; no firm D call. V lost 0 bases, J lost 1 base, and 13 bases lay in between. From germline, CDR1 is LGHNA and CDR2 YSLEER. The CDR3 spans 17 residues. The CDR3 DNA reads TGCGCCAGCAGCCAAGATTCCGCAGGTAGATCCTACAATGAGCAGTTCTTC. Amino acids: CASSQDSAGRSYNEQFF.

There are a few counts of this clonotype. Here the CDR3 reads CASSSRQGAGEQYF. In DNA form, the CDR3 reads TGTGCCAGCAGCTCCCGACAGGGGGCGGGGGAGCAGTACTTC. The rearrangement uses TRBV9 and TRBJ2-7; 10 bases line up with TRBD1. Germline lookup yields CDR1 SGDLS and CDR2 YYNGEE. The CDR3 sequence is 14 residues long. Trimming cost V 4 bases and J 7 bases; bases outside gene matches: 8.

The V and J genes are TRBV10-3 and TRBJ2-7; 7 bases line up with TRBD1. CDR3 size: 14 residues. The J segment lost 1 base and the V segment lost 10 bases, leaving 10 bases of the junction unmatched. The germline CDR1 and CDR2 sequences are ENHRY and SYGVKD. The CDR3 coding sequence is TGTGCCAGTACGCCGGGACAGAATTCCTACGAGCAGTACTTC. Residues: CASTPGQNSYEQYF.

J is TRBJ2-1 and V is TRBV12-3 or TRBV12-4; 11 nucleotides align to TRBD2. Unmatched junction bases numbered 4, after V lost 7 bases and J lost 8 bases. The CDR3 has 13 residues. The CDR3 region has the DNA TGTGCCAGCACACTAGCGGGAGAAGATGAGCAGTTCTTC. Amino acids: CASTLAGEDEQFF.

This clonotype was recorded a few times. The chain carries TRBV3-1 and TRBJ2-1; 12 bases agree with TRBD2. This CDR3 comprises 14 residues. Germline V gives CDR1 LGHDT, CDR2 YNNKEL (reference sequence). V was pared by 4 bases and J by 10 bases, with 5 bases of the junction left unmatched. The chain's CDR3 is CASSRGLAGEEQFF. In DNA, the CDR3 is TGTGCCAGCAGCCGGGGACTAGCGGGTGAAGAGCAGTTCTTC.

This clonotype was counted between two and nine times. V is TRBV6-1 and J is TRBJ1-2; D is ambiguous. Germline CDR1 and CDR2: MNHNS and SASEGT. V lost 0 bases and J lost 4, with 9 bases in between. The CDR3 is 14 residues long. This CDR3 is CASSEAAVGYGYTF. CDR3 bases: TGTGCCAGCAGTGAAGCCGCGGTTGGCTATGGCTACACCTTC.

This clonotype was detected ten times or more. The gene calls are TRBV12-3 or TRBV12-4 and TRBJ2-1; no definite D call. With 4 bases removed from V and 8 bases from J, the gap between germline ends came to 6 bases. The CDR3 has 11 residues. The CDR3 region is CASSSVYEQFF. In DNA form, the CDR3 reads TGTGCCAGCAGTTCAGTGTATGAGCAGTTCTTC.